The 16 T cell receptor beta chains in this list originate from one sample, sequenced in a study of blood T cell repertoires in COVID-19. Data came from immunoSEQ multiplex PCR; TCRdb stores just in-frame clones and leaves some out. The repertoire holds hundreds of thousands of clones, with roughly 87% as singletons. The sample taken for sequencing was PBMCs or T cells enriched from blood (not recorded which). The receptors shown here come from a woman in her twenties or thirties with acute COVID-19.

This chain connects TRBV3-1 (or the pseudogene TRBV3-2) to TRBJ2-1; weak D call: TRBD1 (5 bases). The germline gives CDR1 LGHDT, CDR2 YNNKEL (reference sequence). Trimming stripped 0 bases from V and 4 bases from J, with 16 bases between. The CDR3 is 17 residues long. CDR3 amino acids: CASSQDGRRTPYNEQFF. The CDR3 DNA reads TGTGCCAGCAGCCAAGATGGCAGAAGGACACCTTACAATGAGCAGTTCTTC.

The J gene is TRBJ1-4, the V gene TRBV3-1 (or the pseudogene TRBV3-2); possible D gene TRBD1, 5 bases. The V gene lost 4 bases and the J gene lost 5 bases, with 11 bases spanning the gap. Germline V gene sequence: CDR1 LGHDT, CDR2 YNNKEL (reference sequence). CDR3 size: 14 residues. CDR3 region: CASSRRQYNEKLFF. The CDR3, as DNA: TGTGCCAGCAGCCGCCGACAGTACAATGAAAAACTGTTTTTT.

This rearrangement joins TRBV7-9 to TRBJ1-4; D remains ambiguous. V lost 4 bases to trimming and J lost 5 bases, with 5 bases between them. This CDR3 is built from 12 residues. Per the germline V gene, CDR1 is SEHNR and CDR2 is FQNEAQ (reference sequence). CDR3 sequence reads: CASSSGNEKLFF. The DNA for the CDR3 is TGTGCCAGCAGCTCCGGGAATGAAAAACTGTTTTTT.

The rearrangement links TRBV6-1 to TRBJ2-1; TRBD2 is a possible D gene (6 bases). The CDR3 has 14 residues. V was trimmed by 3 bases and J by 9 bases, leaving 15 bases between them. The germline V gene has CDR1 MNHNS and CDR2 SASEGT. This CDR3 is CASSEGSGRLEQFF. For the CDR3, the DNA is TGTGCCAGCAGTGAGGGTAGCGGTAGACTTGAGCAGTTCTTC.

This chain uses TRBV2 with TRBJ1-1; D is unresolved. Germline V gene lookup returns CDR1 SNHLY and CDR2 FYNNEI. The ends were cut back, 3 bases at V and 3 bases at J, with 17 bases in the middle. This CDR3 is built from 16 residues. In nucleotides, the CDR3 is TGTGCCAGCAGTGATTTGCACAGTAGGAGGGACACTGAAGCTTTCTTT. It yields the protein CASSDLHSRRDTEAFF.

In its sample, this clone was seen once. The chain is built from TRBV10-3 and TRBJ1-5, with TRBD1 matching 8 bases. This CDR3 region has 16 residues. J lost 5 bases, V lost 3 bases, and 9 bases had no gene match. Looked up from germline, CDR1 is ENHRY and CDR2 is SYGVKD. The CDR3 coding sequence is TGTGCCATCAGTGAAGGCAGACCGGACAGGGATCAGCCCCAGCATTTT. Protein sequence: CAISEGRPDRDQPQHF.

This chain links TRBV3-1 (or the pseudogene TRBV3-2) with TRBJ1-1; possibly TRBD1 for D (6 bases). Per germline, CDR1 LGHDT and CDR2 YNNKEL (reference sequence). This CDR3 region has 15 residues. With 1 base removed from V and 6 bases from J, the gap between germline ends came to 15 bases. The DNA for the CDR3 is TGTGCCAGCAGCCAAGGCAGGCGGGGGCGGGCTGAAGCTTTCTTT. Translated, it gives CASSQGRRGRAEAFF.

This clone was detected once. The chain recombines TRBV9 with TRBJ2-2; D perhaps matches TRBD1 (6 bases). The V and J ends lost 5 bases and 4 bases respectively, with 15 bases between them. Germline-derived CDR1 and CDR2 are SGDLS and YYNGEE. This CDR3 is 15 amino acids long. The CDR3 nucleotides are TGTGCCAGCAGTGGAGGACAGACATCCACCGGGGAGCTGTTTTTT. Encoded protein: CASSGGQTSTGELFF. The variable domain in full, with the rest retrieved from reference TRBV9 and TRBJ2-2, is DSGVTQTPKHLITATGQRVTLRCSPRSGDLSVYWYQQSLDQGLQFLIQYYNGEERAKGNILERFSAQQFPDLHSELNLSSLELGDSALYFCASSGGQTSTGELFFGEGSRLTVL.

This clone was seen only once. V gene TRBV7-2 combines with J gene TRBJ1-3; 8 bases agree with TRBD1. The CDR3 runs 16 residues. V was clipped by 4 bases and J by 0 bases; unmatched bases: 5. Germline loops: CDR1 SGHTA, CDR2 FQGNSA. CDR3 sequence: CASSSLTGGSGNTIYF. The CDR3 nucleotides read TGTGCCAGCAGCTCCCTAACAGGGGGCTCTGGAAACACCATATATTTT.

The genes are TRBV6-2 or TRBV6-3 and TRBJ2-7; possible D gene TRBD1, 6 bases. CDR1 is MNHEY, CDR2 SVGEGT, per germline. The CDR3 length is 15 residues. V was shortened by 2 bases and J by 2 bases, with 13 bases between the two germline ends. The CDR3 DNA is TGTGCCAGCAGTTACGACAGGCTAATGGCCTACGAGCAGTACTTC. As protein: CASSYDRLMAYEQYF.

This chain joins TRBV7-9 and TRBJ1-2, with D possibly being TRBD1 (5 bases). The CDR3 sequence is 14 residues long. Germline lookup yields CDR1 SEHNR and CDR2 FQNEAQ (reference sequence). The V end was cut by 5 bases, the J end by 4 bases, with 14 bases between. Here the CDR3 DNA reads TGTGCCAGCAGCCCAAGTGGGGCGGTCTATGGCTACACCTTC. Translation: CASSPSGAVYGYTF.

The genes are TRBV5-1 and TRBJ2-3; D possibly corresponds to TRBD1 (6 bases). The CDR3 extends over 17 amino acids. Germline V gives CDR1 SGHRS, CDR2 YFSETQ. Trimming took off 0 bases at V and 3 bases at J, with 17 bases between the two ends. The CDR3 region is CASSLGPRQEWTDTQYF. The CDR3 coding sequence is TGCGCCAGCAGCTTGGGGCCGAGACAGGAATGGACAGATACGCAGTATTTT. Using reference TRBV5-1 and TRBJ2-3 for the parts outside the CDR3, the full variable domain is KAGVTQTPRYLIKTRGQQVTLSCSPISGHRSVSWYQQTPGQGLQFLFEYFSETQRNKGNFPGRFSGRQFSNSRSEMNVSTLELGDSALYLCASSLGPRQEWTDTQYFGPGTRLTVL.

In this sample, this clone turned up once. V is TRBV6-5 and J is TRBJ2-5; 8 bases align to TRBD1. Unmatched junction bases numbered 8, after V lost 4 bases and J lost 4 bases. Germline loops: CDR1 MNHEY, CDR2 SVGAGI. This CDR3 has 15 amino acids. The CDR3 loop is CASSSITGGSETQYF. The CDR3 DNA is TGTGCCAGCAGTTCCATTACAGGGGGTTCAGAGACCCAGTACTTC.

The chain joins TRBV19 to TRBJ2-2, with a weak D call TRBD2 (7 bases). V lost 10 bases and J lost 5, with 20 bases in between. This CDR3 spans 15 amino acids. Looked up from germline, CDR1 is LNHDA and CDR2 is SQIVND (reference sequence). As DNA, the CDR3 is TGTGCCACCCTCAGAGGGGGACTACGAACCGGGGAGCTGTTTTTT. Translation gives CATLRGGLRTGELFF. The whole variable domain, remainder taken from reference TRBV19 and TRBJ2-2, is DGGITQSPKYLFRKEGQNVTLSCEQNLNHDAMYWYRQDPGQGLRLIYYSQIVNDFQKGDIAEGYSVSREKKESFPLTVTSAQKNPTAFYLCATLRGGLRTGELFFGEGSRLTVL.

This rearrangement joins TRBV6-5 to TRBJ2-3; no clear D gene. The CDR3 runs to 16 residues. Trimming left V 0 bases short and J 0 bases short, with 10 bases between. Germline CDR1 and CDR2: MNHEY and SVGAGI. CDR3 region: CASSYSPLESTDTQYF. CDR3 DNA sequence: TGTGCCAGCAGTTACTCACCCCTCGAGAGCACAGATACGCAGTATTTT.

This clone has just one count. The chain is built from TRBV4-2 and TRBJ1-1; D not certain. This CDR3 spans 13 amino acids. Trimming removed 2 bases at V and 4 bases at J, with 8 bases between. CDR1 is LGHNA and CDR2 is YNFKEQ in the germline V gene. CDR3 amino acids: CASSQNRGTEAFF. The CDR3 DNA reads TGTGCCAGCAGCCAAAACCGCGGCACTGAAGCTTTCTTT.